This TCR beta chain came from a study of shared clonotypes between healthy human individuals (TCRdb year 2020). Background on the whole study: Three men and a couple of women, aged 18 to 49 years, made up the cohort. Per donor, three plates each were used for CD4 naive and CD4 memory, two for CD8 naive, and one for CD8 memory. The study deeply sequenced blood TCR repertoires of about 5 healthy adults to estimate repertoire size and the extent of clonotype sharing between individuals. Per donor, leukapheresis produced somewhere between about 0.94 and 9 billion PBMCs. To increase sequencing depth and limit assay-specific biases, different laboratories used diverse techniques to prepare libraries and sequence TCR repertoires.

The full study reports these points: Because the study included a small number of donors, the genetic and exposure-history diversity represented was limited. Higher generation probabilities were observed for clonotypes shared by all four sorted-subset donors than for non-shared clonotypes. Estimated clonotype richness was generally larger for naive than for memory subsets. Pairwise subsampling indicated that sequencing depth was expected to affect the degree of clonotype sharing among donors. Even with the large sequencing depth, rarefaction of the sorted-subset datasets indicated that sequencing was incomplete. Sampling was restricted to blood, and TCR repertoires in tissues likely differ from the TCR repertoires found in blood. Across a few donors, around 5% of naive CD4, roughly 3.5% of naive CD8, about 2% of memory CD4, and 0.4% of memory CD8 clonotypes were shared.

Using the deep immunoSEQ assay, multiplex PCR amplified TCR CDR3 regions from genomic DNA. Extracted genomic DNA from each cell subset was distributed evenly across all wells of several immunoSEQ 96-well plates, and each plate was treated as a replicate. For sorted subsets, each replicate PCR was loaded with roughly 0.2 ug genomic DNA, equivalent to some 31,000 T cell genomes. Purified libraries were measured with a Qubit 3.0 fluorometer, size-checked on a Bioanalyzer 2100, and measured again with the KAPA Library Quantification kit. Every immunoSEQ 96-well plate was sequenced on a separate single-read 150-cycle Illumina NextSeq 550 flow cell. As for how the authors treated the data: The immunoSEQ output contained only junctional sequences without quality scores, so filtering could not match that applied to full-length reads. Sequences were annotated with PyIR, a Python wrapper for IgBLAST v1.9, using IMGT germline references to assign V/J genes and CDR3. Reads were removed for weak V/J assignments (E-value above 1e-6), missing CDR3, stop codons, out-of-frame junctions, or ambiguous translated residues. A V3J clonotype was defined by an identical inferred V gene, J gene, and CDR3 amino acid sequence. Percentage overlap between repertoires was computed as shared unique clonotypes divided by the size of the smaller repertoire. RTK rarefaction, the Chao1 estimator, and Recon v2.1 estimates of unobserved clonotypes were used to assess repertoire richness. OLGA was used to compute generation probabilities for all TCRbeta clonotypes that the gDNA method yielded from a few donors. TCRdb holds this immuneACCESS table with in-frame rearrangements only. Some clones are missing; in checked studies, unresolved V genes explain under half, and the rest has no known cause. V and J calls and clone size come straight from that table; D and trimming were deduced from the DNA. Present in this sample are roughly 2.2 million clones, about 90% of which were seen just once. The top ten clonotypes cover about 0.41% of the sample.

The donors were healthy, HIV-negative adults with no recently reported acute infections or vaccinations. Every donor was a Caucasian adult living in Nashville, Tennessee, USA. CD4+ T cells were enriched through magnetic negative selection, after which naive cells were positively selected on CD45RA and the remaining negative fraction served as the memory subset. Blood was obtained by leukapheresis, after which PBMCs were separated by Ficoll-Histopaque density gradient centrifugation and cryopreserved in liquid nitrogen vapor phase. Purity and quantity of every magnetically sorted T cell population were checked by analytical flow cytometry. Genomic DNA was isolated from each sorted fraction and quantified by UV absorbance on a Nanodrop 2000c. Notes on this clone: The clone's antigen remains unknown. No qualities accompany the bases; no much larger clone lies one base away.

The germline V gene encodes CDR1 SNHLY and CDR2 FYNNEI. The CDR3 goes from the cysteine to the phenylalanine over 13 residues. The CDR3 DNA has 39 bases and is translated from base 1. Germline trimming: 8 bases from V, 7 bases from J; junction bases outside gene matches: 2. Recombination connected TRBV2 to TRBJ2-1; TRBD2 matches 13 bases in the middle. This receptor was taken from a man between 18 and 29 years old in good health. Some clones in this sample may be carry-over from other donors' samples. The sample comprised naive CD4+ T cells from PBMCs. Read against the paper, the sample's cell subset or site label means: CD45RA+ positively selected. The CDR3 region: CASGLAGVNEQFF. The bases read TGTGCCAGCGGACTAGCGGGAGTTAATGAGCAGTTCTTC.